This record concerns one T cell receptor (beta chain) sequence. The source of the sample is a study of blood T cell repertoires in COVID-19. Study as a whole: Whether acute or convalescent, the COVID-19 samples came from the United States, Italy and Spain. T cells, B-cell-depleted T cells, or PBMCs provided the cDNA or gDNA that served as material.

The CDR3 contains 15 residues. CDR1 and CDR2 from the germline V gene are SGHAT and FQNNGV. The ends were cut back, 3 bases at V and 1 base at J, with 12 bases in the middle. Original data processing: Quantification of nucleated cells was approximated via reference gene primer amplification. Using immunoSEQ multiplex PCR, the repertoire was profiled, and TCRdb retains in-frame clones only, with some absent. The D gene and trimming were derived from the DNA, and the V and J assignments and clone size from that table. The table records some 40,000 clones, 80% to 90% of them present only once. This TCR was recovered from a man in his 60s in a cohort sampled during active COVID-19. Sample: peripheral blood. The rearrangement joins TRBV11-2 to TRBJ1-1; D not resolved. DNA for the CDR3: TGTGCCAGCAGCTTGGAGGGCCTGGGGAACACTGAAGCTTTCTTT. This encodes CASSLEGLGNTEAFF.